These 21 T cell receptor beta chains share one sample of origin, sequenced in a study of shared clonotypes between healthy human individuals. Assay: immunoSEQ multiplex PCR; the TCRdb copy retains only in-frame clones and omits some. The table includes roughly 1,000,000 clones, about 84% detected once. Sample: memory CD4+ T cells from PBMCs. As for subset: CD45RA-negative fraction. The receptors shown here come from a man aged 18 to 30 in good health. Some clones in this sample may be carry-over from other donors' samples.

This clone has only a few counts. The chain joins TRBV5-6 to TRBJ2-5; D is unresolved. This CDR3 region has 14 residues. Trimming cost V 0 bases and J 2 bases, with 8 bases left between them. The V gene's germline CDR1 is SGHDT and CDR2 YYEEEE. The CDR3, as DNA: TGTGCCAGCAGCTTGGTTTCCAGTCAAGAGACCCAGTACTTC. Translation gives CASSLVSSQETQYF.

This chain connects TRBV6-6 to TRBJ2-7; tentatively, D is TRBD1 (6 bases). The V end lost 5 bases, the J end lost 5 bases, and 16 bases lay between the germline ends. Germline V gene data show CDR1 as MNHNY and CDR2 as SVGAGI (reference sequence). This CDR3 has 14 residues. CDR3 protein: CASSMSGAVHEQYF. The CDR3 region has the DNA TGTGCCAGCAGTATGTCAGGGGCGGTTCACGAGCAGTACTTC.

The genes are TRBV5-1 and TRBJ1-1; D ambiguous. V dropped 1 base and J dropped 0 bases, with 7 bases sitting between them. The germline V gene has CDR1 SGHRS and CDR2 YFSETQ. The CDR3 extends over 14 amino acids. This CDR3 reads CASSLQQMNTEAFF. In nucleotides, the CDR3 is TGCGCCAGCAGCTTGCAACAGATGAACACTGAAGCTTTCTTT.

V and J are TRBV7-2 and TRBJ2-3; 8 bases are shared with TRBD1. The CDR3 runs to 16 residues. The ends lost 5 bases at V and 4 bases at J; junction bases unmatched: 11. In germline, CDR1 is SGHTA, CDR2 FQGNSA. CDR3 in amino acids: CASSQTGGSVSDTQYF. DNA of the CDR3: TGTGCCAGCAGCCAAACAGGGGGTTCCGTCTCAGATACGCAGTATTTT.

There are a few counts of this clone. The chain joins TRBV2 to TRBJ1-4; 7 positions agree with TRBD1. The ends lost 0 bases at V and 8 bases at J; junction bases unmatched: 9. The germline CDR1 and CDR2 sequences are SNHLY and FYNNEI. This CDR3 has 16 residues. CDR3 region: CASSEALRQGEEKLFF. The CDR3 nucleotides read TGTGCCAGCAGTGAAGCGCTTCGGCAGGGGGAAGAAAAACTGTTTTTT.

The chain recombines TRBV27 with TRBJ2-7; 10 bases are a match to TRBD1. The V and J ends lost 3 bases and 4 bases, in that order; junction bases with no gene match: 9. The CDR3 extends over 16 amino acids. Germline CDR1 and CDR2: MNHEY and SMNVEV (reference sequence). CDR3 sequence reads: CASSFRTGGTGYEQYF. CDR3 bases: TGTGCCAGCAGTTTCCGGACAGGGGGGACGGGATACGAGCAGTACTTC.

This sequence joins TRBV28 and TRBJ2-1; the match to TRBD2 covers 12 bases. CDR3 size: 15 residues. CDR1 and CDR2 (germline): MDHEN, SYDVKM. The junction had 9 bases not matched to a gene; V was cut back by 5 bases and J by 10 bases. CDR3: CASSSVRLAGVEQFF. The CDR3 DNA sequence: TGTGCCAGCAGTAGCGTGAGACTAGCGGGAGTCGAGCAGTTCTTC.

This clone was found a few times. The CDR3 DNA reads as TGTGCCAGCAGCTCCCGGGACATAAACATTCAGTACTTC. It specifies CASSSRDINIQYF. This rearrangement joins TRBV5-4 to TRBJ2-4; D may be TRBD1 (6 bases). This CDR3 is 13 amino acids long. V lost 3 bases, J lost 6 bases, and 10 bases lay in between. The V gene's germline CDR1 is SGHNT and CDR2 YYREEE (reference sequence).

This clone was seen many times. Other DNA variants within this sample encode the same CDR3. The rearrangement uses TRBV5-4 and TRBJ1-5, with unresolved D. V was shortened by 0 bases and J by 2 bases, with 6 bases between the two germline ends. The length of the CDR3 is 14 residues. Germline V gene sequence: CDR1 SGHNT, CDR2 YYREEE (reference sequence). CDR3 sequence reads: CASSLGGGNQPQHF. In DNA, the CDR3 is TGTGCCAGCAGCTTGGGTGGGGGCAATCAGCCCCAGCATTTT.

The CDR3 DNA is TGTGCCAGCAGCCGGACTAGCGGGAGTGGGAACACCGGGGAGCTGTTTTTT. Translating it yields CASSRTSGSGNTGELFF. The chain couples TRBV7-9 to TRBJ2-2; the match to TRBD2 covers 13 bases. Losses at the gene ends were 5 bases for V and 1 base for J; bases not matched to a gene: 4. Looked up from germline, CDR1 is SEHNR and CDR2 is FQNEAQ (reference sequence). The CDR3 contains 17 residues.

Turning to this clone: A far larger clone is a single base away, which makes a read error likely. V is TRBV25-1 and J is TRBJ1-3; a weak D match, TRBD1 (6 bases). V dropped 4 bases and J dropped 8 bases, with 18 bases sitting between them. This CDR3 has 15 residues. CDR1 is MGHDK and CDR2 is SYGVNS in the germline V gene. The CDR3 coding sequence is TGTGCCAGCAGTGTATCCGGGACATCCGGAGACACCATATATTTT. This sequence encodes CASSVSGTSGDTIYF.

CDR3 in DNA: TGTGCCAGCAGCAAACGGTACAGGGAGGGGACTGAAGCTTTCTTT. Translation gives CASSKRYREGTEAFF. The genes are TRBV21-1 and TRBJ1-1. TRBV21-1 is labeled a pseudogene. The CDR3 sequence is 15 residues long.

The CDR3 DNA is TGTGCCATCAGTGGGCCCCAGCTTTTTGAAGCTTTCTTT. Its protein is CAISGPQLFEAFF. This sequence joins TRBV10-3 and TRBJ1-1; no firm D call. The V and J ends lost 4 bases and 7 bases respectively, with 13 bases between them. The CDR3 consists of 13 residues. CDR1 ENHRY and CDR2 SYGVKD come from the germline V gene.

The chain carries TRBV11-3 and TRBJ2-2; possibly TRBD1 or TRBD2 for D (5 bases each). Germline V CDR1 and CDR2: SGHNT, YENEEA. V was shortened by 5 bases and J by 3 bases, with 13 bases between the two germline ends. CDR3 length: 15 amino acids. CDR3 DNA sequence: TGTGCCAGCAGCCCGGGACCCACAGACACCGGGGAGCTGTTTTTT. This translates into CASSPGPTDTGELFF. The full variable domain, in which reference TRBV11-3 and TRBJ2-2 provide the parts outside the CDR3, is EAGVVQSPRYKIIEKKQPVAFWCNPISGHNTLYWYLQNLGQGPELLIRYENEEAVDDSQLPKDRFSAERLKGVDSTLKIQPAELGDSAVYLCASSPGPTDTGELFFGEGSRLTVL.

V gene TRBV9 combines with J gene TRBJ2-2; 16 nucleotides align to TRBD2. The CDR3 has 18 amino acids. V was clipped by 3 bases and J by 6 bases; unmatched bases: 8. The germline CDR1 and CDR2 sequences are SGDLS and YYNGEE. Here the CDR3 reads CASSADPGTSGRAGELFF. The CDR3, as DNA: TGTGCCAGCAGCGCGGACCCCGGGACTAGCGGGAGGGCCGGGGAGCTGTTTTTT.

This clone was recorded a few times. The CDR3 DNA sequence: TGTGCCACACTAGCGGGAGGGGACAATGAGCAGTTCTTC. It is translated as CATLAGGDNEQFF. The chain recombines TRBV10-3 with TRBJ2-1, with TRBD2 matching 13 bases. Germline V lookup: CDR1 ENHRY, CDR2 SYGVKD. CDR3 size: 13 residues. V was pared by 10 bases and J by 5 bases, with 2 bases of the junction left unmatched.

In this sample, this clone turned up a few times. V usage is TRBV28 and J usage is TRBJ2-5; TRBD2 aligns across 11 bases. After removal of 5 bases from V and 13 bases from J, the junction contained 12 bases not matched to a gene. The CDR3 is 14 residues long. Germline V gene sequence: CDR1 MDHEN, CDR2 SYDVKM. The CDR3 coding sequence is TGTGCCAGCAGTCCCCTGACTAGCGGGGCTCCCGGGTACTTC. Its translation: CASSPLTSGAPGYF.

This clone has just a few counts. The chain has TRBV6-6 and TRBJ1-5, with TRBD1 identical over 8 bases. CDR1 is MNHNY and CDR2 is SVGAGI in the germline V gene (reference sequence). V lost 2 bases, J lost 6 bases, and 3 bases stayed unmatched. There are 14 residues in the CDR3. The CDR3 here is CASSYDRGSQPQHF. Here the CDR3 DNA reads TGTGCCAGCAGTTACGACAGGGGAAGTCAGCCCCAGCATTTT.

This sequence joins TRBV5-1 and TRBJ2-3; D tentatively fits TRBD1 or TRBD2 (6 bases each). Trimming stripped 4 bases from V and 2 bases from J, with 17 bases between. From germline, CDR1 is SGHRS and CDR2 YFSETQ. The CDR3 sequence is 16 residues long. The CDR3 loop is CASSPQAGHPTDTQYF. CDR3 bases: TGCGCCAGCAGCCCCCAGGCGGGACATCCCACAGATACGCAGTATTTT. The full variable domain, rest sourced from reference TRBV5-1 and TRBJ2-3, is KAGVTQTPRYLIKTRGQQVTLSCSPISGHRSVSWYQQTPGQGLQFLFEYFSETQRNKGNFPGRFSGRQFSNSRSEMNVSTLELGDSALYLCASSPQAGHPTDTQYFGPGTRLTVL.

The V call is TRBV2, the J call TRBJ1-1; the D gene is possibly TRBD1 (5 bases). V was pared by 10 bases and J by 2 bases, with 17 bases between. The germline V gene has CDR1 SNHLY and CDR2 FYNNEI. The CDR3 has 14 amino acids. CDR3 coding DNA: TGTGCCATACCCCAGGGTCTCTCCAACACTGAAGCTTTCTTT. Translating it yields CAIPQGLSNTEAFF.

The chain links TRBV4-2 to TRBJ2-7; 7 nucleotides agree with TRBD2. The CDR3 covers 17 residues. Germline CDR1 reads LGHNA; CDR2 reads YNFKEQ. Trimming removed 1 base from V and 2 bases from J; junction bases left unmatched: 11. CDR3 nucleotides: TGTGCCAGCAGCCAAGGACGGGCTAGCGGAGATCCCTACGAGCAGTACTTC. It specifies CASSQGRASGDPYEQYF.